Presented here are 22 T cell receptor beta chains from one specimen sequenced in a study of blood T cell repertoires in COVID-19. Produced via immunoSEQ multiplex PCR; TCRdb's table is partial and in-frame only. Of more than 35,000 clones in the sample, roughly 80% were seen once. Sequencing was done on a sample of peripheral blood. Receptor source: a man aged 45-65 years with active or convalescent COVID-19.

In its sample, this clone was seen once. J is TRBJ1-2 and V is TRBV6-5; 7 bases line up with TRBD1. The V gene's germline CDR1 is MNHEY and CDR2 SVGAGI. The CDR3 has 14 amino acids. V lost 4 bases to trimming and J lost 2 bases; unmatched junction nucleotides: 4. Here the CDR3 reads CASSWTGGNYGYTF. CDR3 nucleotide sequence: TGTGCCAGCAGTTGGACAGGAGGGAACTATGGCTACACCTTC.

V gene TRBV13 combines with J gene TRBJ1-1; 9 bases align to TRBD1. Germline CDR1 PRHDT, CDR2 FYEKMQ (reference sequence). V shed 6 bases and J 4 bases; nucleotides not matched to a gene: 6. The CDR3 is 14 residues long. The CDR3 region is CASRRTGDGTEAFF. CDR3 DNA sequence: TGTGCCAGCAGACGGACAGGGGACGGCACTGAAGCTTTCTTT.

The chain combines TRBV27 with TRBJ2-7, with a tentative D call TRBD1 (6 bases). Looked up from germline, CDR1 is MNHEY and CDR2 is SMNVEV (reference sequence). CDR3 length equals 13 residues. Trimming took 5 bases from V and 3 from J, leaving 11 bases between them. Here the CDR3 DNA reads TGTGCCAGCAGTGCCACAGGGATCTACGAGCAGTACTTC. Its protein product is CASSATGIYEQYF.

V is TRBV6-1 and J is TRBJ2-4, with D perhaps TRBD1 (6 bases). Trimming took 3 bases from V and 2 from J, leaving 11 bases between them. The CDR3 is 15 residues long. Germline CDR1 is MNHNS and CDR2 is SASEGT. The CDR3 DNA is TGTGCCAGCAGTGATCAGGGGTCGACCAAAAACATTCAGTACTTC. Translation: CASSDQGSTKNIQYF.

The chain uses TRBV19 and TRBJ2-3; 7 bases are a match to TRBD2. The CDR3 covers 17 residues. With V trimmed by 4 bases and J by 0 bases, 10 bases remained unmatched. The V gene's germline CDR1 is LNHDA and CDR2 SQIVND (reference sequence). CDR3 nucleotide sequence: TGTGCCAGTAGTAGCGGCAAACTAGCGTCGAGCACAGATACGCAGTATTTT. This sequence encodes CASSSGKLASSTDTQYF.

CDR3 protein: CASSEERTGLTEAFF. As DNA, the CDR3 is TGTGCCAGCAGTGAAGAGAGGACAGGGTTAACTGAAGCTTTCTTT. This chain uses TRBV2 with TRBJ1-1; 8 bases map to TRBD1. Looked up from germline, CDR1 is SNHLY and CDR2 is FYNNEI. Trimming at V came to 1 base and at J to 5 bases, leaving 6 bases not matched to a gene. The CDR3 loop spans 15 amino acids.

The V and J genes are TRBV19 and TRBJ2-5; TRBD1 is a possible D gene (7 bases). V lost 3 bases, J lost 5 bases, and 13 bases lay in between. This CDR3 spans 14 amino acids. The germline V gene has CDR1 LNHDA and CDR2 SQIVND (reference sequence). CDR3 coding DNA: TGTGCCAGTAGTATTGGAGGGGGCGGTGAGACCCAGTACTTC. Protein product: CASSIGGGGETQYF.

This rearrangement joins TRBV2 to TRBJ1-2; maybe TRBD1 (5 bases). Germline values: CDR1 SNHLY, CDR2 FYNNEI. Trimming pared 9 bases from V and 3 bases from J, leaving 8 bases between. This CDR3 has 11 residues. The CDR3 region is CARQVDYGYTF. CDR3 nucleotides: TGTGCCAGACAGGTGGACTATGGCTACACCTTC.

This rearrangement joins TRBV18 to TRBJ2-7; TRBD1 aligns across 11 bases. The germline V gene has CDR1 KGHSH and CDR2 LQKENI. V gave up 5 bases and J gave up 3 bases; unmatched junction bases: 3. This CDR3 is built from 14 residues. As DNA, the CDR3 is TGTGCCAGCTCAGCCGGGACAGGGGGCTACGAGCAGTACTTC. Amino acid sequence: CASSAGTGGYEQYF.

This clone was recorded only once. The chain links TRBV19 to TRBJ1-2; D is uncertain. Trimming took off 3 bases at V and 8 bases at J, with 16 bases between the two ends. The CDR3 contains 14 residues. CDR1 and CDR2 (germline): LNHDA, SQIVND (reference sequence). The CDR3 DNA follows: TGTGCCAGTAGTATCCCCACAAGAAACGGGGGCTACACCTTC. Translating it yields CASSIPTRNGGYTF.

The chain recombines TRBV19 with TRBJ1-6; TRBD1 matches at 8 bases. The CDR3 is 14 amino acids. CDR1 is LNHDA, CDR2 SQIVND, per germline (reference sequence). The J segment lost 6 bases and the V segment lost 10 bases, leaving 8 bases of the junction unmatched. The CDR3 loop is CATRRGQVNSPLHF. In DNA form, the CDR3 reads TGTGCCACCCGTCGGGGACAGGTTAATTCACCCCTCCACTTT. Using reference TRBV19 and TRBJ1-6 for the parts outside the CDR3, the full variable domain is DGGITQSPKYLFRKEGQNVTLSCEQNLNHDAMYWYRQDPGQGLRLIYYSQIVNDFQKGDIAEGYSVSREKKESFPLTVTSAQKNPTAFYLCATRRGQVNSPLHFGNGTRLTVT.

The chain employs TRBV12-3 or TRBV12-4 and TRBJ2-1; D is uncertain. With 7 bases removed from V and 6 bases from J, the gap between germline ends came to 10 bases. The length of the CDR3 is 12 residues. The CDR3 DNA is TGTGCCAGCACCTCTCCCGGCAATGAGCAGTTCTTC. It encodes CASTSPGNEQFF.

This clone was counted a few times. The V gene is TRBV30, the J gene TRBJ1-6; D remains unclear. The CDR3 runs to 14 residues. Deletions cut 3 bases from V and 5 bases from J, with 11 bases between. Germline lookup yields CDR1 GTSNPN and CDR2 SVGIG (reference sequence). CDR3 amino acids: CAWRGNSNNSPLHF. As DNA, the CDR3 is TGTGCCTGGAGAGGAAACAGTAATAATTCACCCCTCCACTTT.

V usage is TRBV18 and J usage is TRBJ2-7; tentative D call: TRBD1 (7 bases). The germline V gene encodes CDR1 KGHSH and CDR2 LQKENI. With 2 bases removed from V and 3 bases from J, the gap between germline ends came to 17 bases. CDR3 length equals 16 residues. The CDR3 reads CASSPGQAGGFYEQYF. CDR3 DNA sequence: TGTGCCAGCTCACCAGGGCAAGCAGGGGGGTTCTACGAGCAGTACTTC.

The V gene is TRBV7-2, the J gene TRBJ1-5; a weak D match, TRBD1 (5 bases). The V end was cut by 1 base, the J end by 10 bases, with 17 bases between. The germline gives CDR1 SGHTA, CDR2 FQGNSA. The length of the CDR3 is 15 residues. The CDR3 is CASSLEDMGLSPQHF. As DNA, the CDR3 is TGTGCCAGCAGCTTAGAAGATATGGGACTAAGTCCCCAGCATTTT. Based on the CDR3 plus reference TRBV7-2 and TRBJ1-5, the full variable domain is GAGVSQSPSNKVTEKGKDVELRCDPISGHTALYWYRQSLGQGLEFLIYFQGNSAPDKSGLPSDRFSAERTGGSVSTLTIQRTQQEDSAVYLCASSLEDMGLSPQHFGDGTRLSIL.

The V call is TRBV6-6, the J call TRBJ2-3; possibly TRBD1 for D (6 bases). V dropped 6 bases and J dropped 0 bases, with 10 bases sitting between them. This CDR3 comprises 14 residues. Germline lookup yields CDR1 MNHNY and CDR2 SVGAGI (reference sequence). This CDR3 reads CASSRGGSTDTQYF. Here the CDR3 DNA reads TGTGCCAGCAGCAGGGGCGGGAGCACAGATACGCAGTATTTT.

This chain uses TRBV5-1 with TRBJ1-3, with 7 bases that match TRBD1. The CDR3 covers 15 residues. V was clipped by 0 bases and J by 4 bases; unmatched bases: 4. From germline, CDR1 is SGHRS and CDR2 YFSETQ. The CDR3 loop reads CASSLDPQGGNTIYF. The DNA for the CDR3 is TGCGCCAGCAGCTTGGACCCACAGGGGGGAAACACCATATATTTT.

The chain links TRBV12-3 or TRBV12-4 to TRBJ1-1; a possible D gene is TRBD1 (6 bases). V was cut by 1 base and J by 4 bases, with 7 bases left in between. The CDR3 is 13 residues long. The CDR3 nucleotides read TGTGCCAGCAGTTTAGTAGGGGGCACTGAAGCTTTCTTT. The encoded protein is CASSLVGGTEAFF.

The rearrangement links TRBV11-2 to TRBJ2-2; 7 bases fit TRBD1. This CDR3 has 16 amino acids. Per germline, CDR1 SGHAT and CDR2 FQNNGV. The junction had 3 bases not matched to a gene; V was cut back by 1 base and J by 1 base. CDR3 sequence reads: CASSLGGGVNTGELFF. In DNA form, the CDR3 reads TGTGCCAGCAGCTTAGGAGGGGGCGTGAACACCGGGGAGCTGTTTTTT.

This clone occurred once. The chain joins TRBV11-2 to TRBJ2-1; 13 nucleotides line up with TRBD2. This CDR3 contains 16 residues. Germline V gene data show CDR1 as SGHAT and CDR2 as FQNNGV. V lost 4 bases to trimming and J lost 1 base; unmatched junction nucleotides: 1. The CDR3 DNA reads TGTGCCAGCAGCTGGGGACTAGCGGGGTCCTACAATGAGCAGTTCTTC. Encoded protein: CASSWGLAGSYNEQFF.

V gene TRBV5-1 combines with J gene TRBJ1-1; D is possibly TRBD1 (5 bases). CDR1 and CDR2 from the germline V gene are SGHRS and YFSETQ. Trimming shortened V by 0 bases and J by 5 bases, and 11 bases separated the two germline ends. The CDR3 runs 14 residues. The DNA for the CDR3 is TGCGCCAGCAGCTTGGCAGGGCGCAGGACTGAAGCTTTCTTT. This codes for CASSLAGRRTEAFF.

The V call is TRBV10-2, the J call TRBJ2-7; D call uncertain. CDR1 WSHSY and CDR2 SAAADI come from the germline V gene. This CDR3 comprises 12 residues. V gave up 5 bases and J gave up 1 base, with 6 bases separating them. CDR3 nucleotide sequence: TGCGCCAGCAGTCGCGGTTCCTACGAGCAGTACTTC. Translating it yields CASSRGSYEQYF.